One sample yielded the 25 T cell receptor beta chains listed below, sequenced in a study of Ad26.COV2.S vaccination and SARS-CoV-2 variants (dated by TCRdb to about 2021). The intended sense of this specimen's time point label: individuals recovered from natural SARS-CoV-2 infection. The method behind the library was the immunoSEQ multiplex PCR assay. The immuneACCESS repertoire file appears here via TCRdb, limited to in-frame rearrangements. These files lack a portion of the clones; in checked studies, under half of the deficit traces to unresolved V genes, and the cause of the others is not known. For this sample the table gives tens of thousands of clones, of which around 82% were detected only once. The ten largest make up roughly 15% of the sample. The specimen was peripheral blood, collected after recovery from COVID-19. The receptor set was obtained from a human donor who had recovered from COVID-19.

This clone was seen a few times. This sequence joins TRBV19 and TRBJ1-1, with no clear D. The CDR3 is made up of 13 amino acids. V shed 5 bases and J shed 1 base, with 8 bases lying between them. Germline lookup yields CDR1 LNHDA and CDR2 SQIVND (reference sequence). The chain's CDR3 is CASSEQPNTEAFF. CDR3 nucleotides: TGTGCCAGTAGTGAGCAGCCGAACACTGAAGCTTTCTTT.

The V call is TRBV2, the J call TRBJ1-4, with unresolved D. Germline V lookup: CDR1 SNHLY, CDR2 FYNNEI. Trimming stripped 4 bases from V and 11 bases from J, with 17 bases between. This CDR3 is built from 14 residues. The CDR3 spells CASSGVTQDGKLFF. In nucleotides, the CDR3 is TGTGCCAGCAGTGGGGTGACACAAGACGGGAAACTGTTTTTT.

The table lists this clone with a count of one. The chain employs TRBV12-2 and TRBJ2-7; the table assigns TRBD1, which was not confirmed against the DNA. TRBV12-2 has pseudogene status. The CDR3 loop spans 16 amino acids. CDR3 loop: CASRIQGTGTTYEQYF. Here the CDR3 DNA reads TGTGCAAGTCGCATACAAGGGACAGGGACCACCTACGAGCAGTACTTC.

The rearrangement uses TRBV6-6 and TRBJ1-5, with 10 positions matching TRBD1. The CDR3 is 19 amino acids. V lost 5 bases to trimming and J lost 0 bases; unmatched junction nucleotides: 13. Germline assignment: CDR1 MNHNY and CDR2 SVGAGI (reference sequence). CDR3 protein: CASSPRGGQGTYSNQPQHF. For the CDR3, the DNA is TGTGCCAGCAGTCCCCGAGGGGGACAGGGGACATATAGCAATCAGCCCCAGCATTTT.

CDR3 bases: TGCGCCAGCAGTCGGCCAGGGGAGTATGGCTACACCTTC. It translates to CASSRPGEYGYTF. This chain uses TRBV10-2 with TRBJ1-2, with D possibly TRBD1 on 6 matching bases. Trimming removed 5 bases at V and 5 bases at J, with 12 bases between. This CDR3 comprises 13 residues. From germline, CDR1 is WSHSY and CDR2 SAAADI.

The CDR3 loop is CASRKGELAGELFF. CDR3 DNA: TGTGCCAGCAGAAAAGGGGAGCTGGCCGGGGAGCTGTTTTTT. The chain couples TRBV28 to TRBJ2-2; D assignment may be TRBD1 or TRBD2 (5 bases each). The CDR3 totals 14 residues. V was pared by 6 bases and J by 6 bases, with 14 bases between. Germline CDR1 reads MDHEN; CDR2 reads SYDVKM.

This clone was picked up one time. This sequence joins TRBV7-9 and TRBJ2-3; unclear D gene. The germline V gene encodes CDR1 SEHNR and CDR2 FQNEAQ (reference sequence). This CDR3 is 12 amino acids long. V shed 2 bases and J shed 6 bases, with 6 bases lying between them. Here the CDR3 reads CASSLLMDTQYF. CDR3 coding DNA: TGTGCCAGCAGCTTACTCATGGATACGCAGTATTTT.

J is TRBJ1-5 and V is TRBV2; a possible D gene is TRBD1 (5 bases). The CDR3 loop spans 15 amino acids. CDR1 and CDR2 from the germline V gene are SNHLY and FYNNEI. The V gene lost 8 bases and the J gene lost 6 bases, with 20 bases spanning the gap. CDR3 amino acids: CASGPRRQGGQPQHF. CDR3 DNA sequence: TGTGCCAGCGGCCCCCGAAGGCAGGGTGGTCAGCCCCAGCATTTT.

This clone was seen a few times. The chain uses TRBV12-3 or TRBV12-4 and TRBJ2-1; D may be TRBD2 (5 bases). The CDR3 is 12 amino acids. The V end was cut by 2 bases, the J end by 12 bases, with 11 bases between. The CDR3 nucleotides are TGTGCCAGCAGTTTATGGAACGGAGGGCAGTTCTTC. This translates into CASSLWNGGQFF.

This chain uses TRBV11-3 with TRBJ2-7, with unresolved D. The V end lost 1 base, the J end lost 4 bases, and 5 bases lay between the germline ends. The germline V gene encodes CDR1 SGHNT and CDR2 YENEEA. The CDR3 consists of 12 residues. In DNA, the CDR3 is TGTGCCAGCAGCTTAGTAGGTTACGAGCAGTACTTC. It is translated as CASSLVGYEQYF.

This clone was counted a single time. The chain uses TRBV19 and TRBJ2-1; 13 bases match TRBD2. The junction had 8 bases not matched to a gene; V was cut back by 0 bases and J by 6 bases. Germline V gives CDR1 LNHDA, CDR2 SQIVND (reference sequence). This CDR3 is 18 amino acids long. DNA of the CDR3: TGTGCCAGTAGTATAGACGGACTAGCGGGAGTCTTAGGCAATGAGCAGTTCTTC. Translating gives CASSIDGLAGVLGNEQFF. Combining the CDR3 with reference TRBV19 and TRBJ2-1 gives the whole variable domain DGGITQSPKYLFRKEGQNVTLSCEQNLNHDAMYWYRQDPGQGLRLIYYSQIVNDFQKGDIAEGYSVSREKKESFPLTVTSAQKNPTAFYLCASSIDGLAGVLGNEQFFGPGTRLTVL.

This chain joins TRBV11-2 and TRBJ1-2, with TRBD1 as a possible D gene (6 bases). The CDR3 spans 13 residues. The V gene lost 5 bases and the J gene lost 4 bases, with 11 bases spanning the gap. CDR1 is SGHAT, CDR2 FQNNGV, per germline. CDR3 loop: CASSLAGAYGYTF. The CDR3 nucleotides are TGTGCCAGCAGCCTGGCAGGGGCCTATGGCTACACCTTC. The entire variable domain, with the rest obtained from reference TRBV11-2 and TRBJ1-2, is as follows: EAGVAQSPRYKIIEKRQSVAFWCNPISGHATLYWYQQILGQGPKLLIQFQNNGVVDDSQLPKDRFSAERLKGVDSTLKIQPAKLEDSAVYLCASSLAGAYGYTFGSGTRLTVV.

This sequence joins TRBV7-2 and TRBJ2-1; D is unclear. Germline V gene lookup returns CDR1 SGHTA and CDR2 FQGNSA. The CDR3 runs to 11 residues. V lost 2 bases and J 8 bases, leaving 4 bases between the germline ends. CDR3 sequence: CASSLWDEQFF. CDR3 nucleotides: TGTGCCAGCAGCTTATGGGATGAGCAGTTCTTC.

The chain has TRBV7-9 and TRBJ2-3, with a possible D match to TRBD2 (6 bases). The germline gives CDR1 SEHNR, CDR2 FQNEAQ (reference sequence). V lost 5 bases, J lost 2 bases, and 11 bases lay in between. The CDR3 extends over 14 amino acids. This CDR3 reads CASSIGSDTDTQYF. CDR3 coding DNA: TGTGCCAGCAGCATCGGGAGCGACACAGATACGCAGTATTTT.

J is TRBJ2-7 and V is TRBV27; 13 bases align to TRBD2. Germline CDR1 MNHEY, CDR2 SMNVEV (reference sequence). The trim removed 5 bases at V and 3 bases at J, leaving 7 bases unmatched. The CDR3 has 16 residues. The DNA for the CDR3 is TGTGCCAGCAGTATAACCGGGACTAGCGGGGACTACGAGCAGTACTTC. Its translation: CASSITGTSGDYEQYF.

The CDR3, as DNA: TGTGCCAGCTCCCCGGCGAAAGCGGCGAACACTGAAGCTTTCTTT. Its protein product is CASSPAKAANTEAFF. The V and J genes are TRBV18 and TRBJ1-1; no clear D gene. CDR1 KGHSH and CDR2 LQKENI come from the germline V gene. V was shortened by 6 bases and J by 1 base, with 15 bases between the two germline ends. The length of the CDR3 is 15 residues.

This sequence joins TRBV11-2 and TRBJ1-2; D gene unclear. Germline loops: CDR1 SGHAT, CDR2 FQNNGV. CDR3 length: 13 residues. V was trimmed by 4 bases and J by 0 bases, leaving 6 bases between them. CDR3 sequence reads: CASSSNPNYGYTF. In nucleotides, the CDR3 is TGTGCCAGCAGCTCGAACCCTAACTATGGCTACACCTTC.

For the CDR3, the DNA is TGTGCCAGCGTTACAGGGGGGGATTACAATGAGCAGTTCTTC. The encoded protein is CASVTGGDYNEQFF. The gene calls are TRBV28 and TRBJ2-1, with a possible D match to TRBD1 (8 bases). The CDR3 loop spans 14 amino acids. Trimming took 8 bases from V and 4 from J, leaving 15 bases between them. The germline gives CDR1 MDHEN, CDR2 SYDVKM.

The rearrangement links TRBV10-1 to TRBJ1-1, with D perhaps TRBD1 (5 bases). The CDR3 covers 13 residues. V lost 6 bases and J 0 bases, leaving 8 bases between the germline ends. CDR1 and CDR2 (germline): WNHNN, SYGVQD (reference sequence). The CDR3 region has the DNA TGCGCCAGCAGGCAGGACATGAACACTGAAGCTTTCTTT. Its protein product is CASRQDMNTEAFF.

The V call is TRBV28, the J call TRBJ1-1; D is ambiguous. V was clipped by 2 bases and J by 8 bases, with 9 bases between them. CDR3 length equals 12 residues. The V gene's germline CDR1 is MDHEN and CDR2 SYDVKM. The CDR3 region is CASSLTDHEAFF. In nucleotides, the CDR3 is TGTGCCAGCAGTTTAACAGACCACGAAGCTTTCTTT.

The chain combines TRBV28 with TRBJ2-1; D ambiguous. CDR1 and CDR2 from the germline V gene are MDHEN and SYDVKM. The CDR3 has 15 residues. Deletions cut 2 bases from V and 3 bases from J, with 11 bases between. CDR3 in DNA: TGTGCCAGCAGTTTAGGCGCAATCAACTACAATGAGCAGTTCTTC. Encoded protein: CASSLGAINYNEQFF.

The V call is TRBV7-9, the J call TRBJ1-2; the D is unclear. Trimming removed 5 bases from V and 6 bases from J, with 16 bases in between. From germline, CDR1 is SEHNR and CDR2 FQNEAQ (reference sequence). The length of the CDR3 is 14 residues. The CDR3 here is CASSPDVSLHGYTF. CDR3 nucleotides: TGTGCCAGCAGCCCCGATGTTTCCCTCCATGGCTACACCTTC.

The rearrangement joins TRBV5-4 to TRBJ2-7; TRBD2 matches 10 bases. Germline trimming cut 4 bases from V and 1 base from J; bases unmatched to any gene: 2. Germline assignment: CDR1 SGHNT and CDR2 YYREEE (reference sequence). The CDR3 has 14 residues. Here the CDR3 reads CASSRTSGSYEQYF. Written as DNA, the CDR3 is TGTGCCAGCAGCCGGACTAGCGGATCCTACGAGCAGTACTTC.

The chain uses TRBV6-6 and TRBJ1-2; TRBD1 is a possible D gene (6 bases). The V end lost 6 bases, the J end lost 2 bases, and 10 bases lay between the germline ends. The germline V gene encodes CDR1 MNHNY and CDR2 SVGAGI (reference sequence). The CDR3 loop spans 13 amino acids. CDR3 nucleotides: TGTGCCAGCAGCCCCGGACAGAACTATGGCTACACCTTC. Amino acids: CASSPGQNYGYTF.

J is TRBJ1-3 and V is TRBV6-1; D remains unclear. The CDR3 extends over 13 amino acids. Trimming removed 6 bases from V and 0 bases from J, with 6 bases in between. The V gene's germline CDR1 is MNHNS and CDR2 SASEGT. DNA for the CDR3: TGTGCCAGCAGAACCTTCTCTGGAAACACCATATATTTT. Its translation is CASRTFSGNTIYF.